The sequence of this T cell receptor (beta chain) was determined in a study of CD8 T cells in Susac syndrome (dated by TCRdb to about 2019). Regarding the research as a whole: Among the sequenced Susac syndrome patients, about six had clinically active disease and roughly eight were in clinical remission. Clonality of the CD8+ T cell repertoire was compared between around 13 healthy donors, roughly 14 Susac syndrome patients and under 16 multiple sclerosis patients. At blood withdrawal, Susac syndrome patients were either therapy-naive, taking corticosteroids (in some cases with IVIg as well), or taking IVIg alone. Whether CD8+ T cell activation and differentiation in Susac syndrome was antigen driven was tested using repertoire sequencing.

High-throughput TCR beta sequencing profiled peripheral blood CD8+ and CD4+ T cells from healthy donors, Susac syndrome patients and multiple sclerosis patients. Susac syndrome patients met recently defined diagnostic criteria for definite or probable disease. Bulk CD8+ and CD4+ T cells were purified by magnetic negative isolation, whereas CD8+ TEMRA cells were enriched by FACS. Blood was collected in EDTA tubes and processed within 24 hours, with PBMCs isolated through density gradient centrifugation. PBMCs intended for TCR sequencing were cryopreserved in liquid nitrogen and were subsequently thawed in a 37 degrees C water bath. The sorted or isolated CD4+, CD8+ and CD8+ TEMRA cells reached a purity of at least 90%. V is cut by 4 bases and J by 2 bases, and the space between the germline ends is 18 bases. The germline V gene specifies SGDLS as CDR1 and YYNGEE as CDR2. From the cysteine through the phenylalanine, the CDR3 covers 17 amino acids. The DNA shown is the 51-base CDR3, in frame from base 1.

RNA was extracted with the RNeasy kit and about 0.5 to 1 ug was reverse transcribed using random hexamers. TCR beta CDR3 regions were amplified with the immunoSEQ multiplex PCR assay covering 54 Vbeta and 13 Jbeta segments. To correct PCR amplification bias, a synthetic template baseline was used for both primer optimization and computational correction. As for the original processing: Reads were annotated to V, D and J genes according to IMGT and were analyzed with immunoSEQ Analyzer, with only productive sequences retained. To calculate clonality, Shannon entropy was normalized by log2 of the number of productive unique sequences and then subtracted from one. Public and private clones were assessed among the 100 most prevalent clones of each patient and control. A clone was defined as Susac-specific if it was absent from the healthy and MS cohorts, from roughly 990 published viral clones and from other ImmuneACCESS disease sequences. TCRdb took the public reads, trimmed them with fastp at Q25, ran MiXCR for clone calling and kept in-frame beta chains. Rows are combined by CDR3 protein, so each entry shows the most common genes and DNA. The V and J calls, along with clone size, are taken from TCRdb and not from the paper's own processing. In this sample the table shows about 190,000 distinct CDR3 sequences, more than 85% of which occur a single time. Jointly, the top ten make up approximately 0.16% of the sample.

The paper's findings and limits, for the study overall: The number of individuals in the TCR sequencing and HLA analysis was acknowledged as relatively small. Looking at Susac-specific public clones, the researchers identified under 20 in the total CD8+ repertoire and five or six in the CD8+ TEMRA repertoire. Clonal expansion was observed in Susac syndrome CD8+ repertoires, with the highest expansion in CD8+ TEMRA cells and greater expansion in clinically active than in remitting patients.

As for this clonotype: No antigen is known for it. No clone much larger than this one lies a single base away; base qualities are absent.

This clonotype originated in a human donor with Susac syndrome. In this chain, TRBV9 is recombined with TRBJ2-2; TRBD1 might be the D gene, on 6 matching bases. The sequencing input was CD8+ T cells from PBMCs. The DNA sequence reads TGTGCCAGCAGCAACAGGGTAGGGGAGTTCAACACCGGGGAGCTGTTTTTT. It translates to CASSNRVGEFNTGELFF.